Below are 30 T cell receptor beta chains sequenced from a single sample in a study of blood T cell repertoires in COVID-19. The table came from immunoSEQ multiplex PCR; TCRdb's copy has only in-frame clones and leaves some out. This repertoire shows about 360,000 clones, 80% to 90% found once; its top ten account for about 1.9%. Material for sequencing was PBMCs or T cells enriched from blood (not recorded which). The receptors here all came from a man aged 35 to 55 in a cohort exposed to, infected with or recovered from COVID-19 (not recorded which).

V usage is TRBV5-8 and J usage is TRBJ2-1; 7 bases map to TRBD2. With V trimmed by 2 bases and J by 10 bases, 12 bases remained unmatched. The CDR3 contains 15 residues. Germline V gives CDR1 SGHTS, CDR2 YDEGEE. The CDR3 region is CASSLSIGREQEQFF. DNA of the CDR3: TGTGCCAGCAGCTTAAGTATTGGGAGGGAGCAAGAGCAGTTCTTC.

This clone has only one observation. DNA of the CDR3: TGTGCCAGCAGCCTAAGCTCCGGACAGGGTTCCAATCAGCCCCAGCATTTT. This encodes CASSLSSGQGSNQPQHF. The chain combines TRBV7-6 with TRBJ1-5, with TRBD1 identical over 8 bases. Per germline, CDR1 SGHVS and CDR2 FNYEAQ. The CDR3 is 17 residues long. V trimming: 5 bases; J trimming: 3 bases; junction bases outside the gene matches: 12. Using reference TRBV7-6 and TRBJ1-5 for the parts outside the CDR3, the full variable domain is GAGVSQSPRYKVTKRGQDVALRCDPISGHVSLYWYRQALGQGPEFLTYFNYEAQQDKSGLPNDRFSAERPEGSISTLTIQRTEQRDSAMYRCASSLSSGQGSNQPQHFGDGTRLSIL.

This sequence joins TRBV19 and TRBJ2-5, with 8 bases lining up with TRBD2. There are 16 residues in the CDR3. Trimming removed 3 bases from V and 5 bases from J; junction bases left unmatched: 11. Germline V gene lookup returns CDR1 LNHDA and CDR2 SQIVND (reference sequence). The CDR3 region has the DNA TGTGCCAGTAGTATCCCGGGCGGGAGGTCGGGGGAGACCCAGTACTTC. Its translation is CASSIPGGRSGETQYF.

At least ten counts were recorded for this clone. Compared with germline, one end of the junction differs, possibly owing to a read error. This chain connects TRBV30 to TRBJ1-2; D might be TRBD1 (6 bases). This CDR3 is 13 amino acids long. Per germline, CDR1 GTSNPN and CDR2 SVGIG (reference sequence). CDR3: CAWSLQGNSGYTF. The CDR3 DNA reads as TGTGCCTGGAGTCTACAGGGTAACTCTGGCTACACCTTC.

This sequence joins TRBV7-2 and TRBJ2-5, with D maybe TRBD2 (6 bases). Trimming shortened V by 4 bases and J by 2 bases, and 11 bases separated the two germline ends. CDR3 length: 14 amino acids. Germline lookup yields CDR1 SGHTA and CDR2 FQGNSA. As DNA, the CDR3 is TGTGCCAGCAGCTCTTGGGGGGAGCAAGAGACCCAGTACTTC. It encodes CASSSWGEQETQYF.

This clone was counted a few times. One junction end does not reproduce the germline sequence, and a read error may be involved. The chain is built from TRBV6-5 and TRBJ1-5, with D unclear. CDR1 and CDR2 (germline): MNHEY, SVGAGI. The CDR3 sequence is 14 residues long. The CDR3 sequence: CACRSFLGNQPQHF. The CDR3 DNA sequence: TGTGCCTGCAGAAGCTTTTTAGGCAATCAGCCCCAGCATTTT.

This chain uses TRBV2 with TRBJ1-1, with D maybe TRBD1 (5 bases). CDR1 is SNHLY and CDR2 is FYNNEI in the germline V gene. Trimming cost V 6 bases and J 1 base, with 9 bases left between them. CDR3 length equals 13 residues. CDR3 DNA sequence: TGTGCCAGCAGGGACACAGGGAACACTGAAGCTTTCTTT. This codes for CASRDTGNTEAFF. Full variable domain (missing parts from reference TRBV2 and TRBJ1-1): EPEVTQTPSHQVTQMGQEVILRCVPISNHLYFYWYRQILGQKVEFLVSFYNNEISEKSEIFDDQFSVERPDGSNFTLKIRSTKLEDSAMYFCASRDTGNTEAFFGQGTRLTVV.

This rearrangement joins TRBV7-6 to TRBJ2-1, with 12 bases lining up with TRBD2. After removal of 5 bases from V and 8 bases from J, the junction contained 13 bases not matched to a gene. The CDR3 has 17 residues. CDR1 and CDR2 from the germline V gene are SGHVS and FNYEAQ. The DNA of the CDR3 is TGTGCCAGCAGCCGGAAGATGACTAGCGGGAGCACGGATGAGCAGTTCTTC. Protein product: CASSRKMTSGSTDEQFF. Looking up the rest from reference TRBV7-6 and TRBJ2-1 gives the full variable domain: GAGVSQSPRYKVTKRGQDVALRCDPISGHVSLYWYRQALGQGPEFLTYFNYEAQQDKSGLPNDRFSAERPEGSISTLTIQRTEQRDSAMYRCASSRKMTSGSTDEQFFGPGTRLTVL.

This clone has only one observation. The rearrangement uses TRBV25-1 and TRBJ2-1, with 11 bases matching TRBD2. Germline V lookup: CDR1 MGHDK, CDR2 SYGVNS. The CDR3 covers 15 residues. J gave up 7 bases and V 5 bases, and 7 bases lay outside the gene matches. CDR3 in amino acids: CASSSLAGGKNEQFF. The DNA of the CDR3 is TGTGCCAGCAGTAGCCTAGCGGGAGGCAAAAATGAGCAGTTCTTC.

The chain employs TRBV19 and TRBJ2-7; 9 bases map to TRBD2. CDR3 length equals 16 residues. Germline loops: CDR1 LNHDA, CDR2 SQIVND (reference sequence). J lost 2 bases, V lost 0 bases, and 5 bases had no gene match. In nucleotides, the CDR3 is TGTGCCAGTAGTATAGATAGCGGGAGTCTCACCTACGAGCAGTACTTC. The encoded protein is CASSIDSGSLTYEQYF.

This chain links TRBV27 with TRBJ2-3; D is possibly TRBD1 (6 bases). Germline CDR1 and CDR2: MNHEY and SMNVEV (reference sequence). The length of the CDR3 is 16 residues. Trimming shortened V by 6 bases and J by 2 bases, and 18 bases separated the two germline ends. CDR3 DNA: TGTGCCAGCAGAAGAGGACAGCCCATAAACACAGATACGCAGTATTTT. Translation: CASRRGQPINTDTQYF.

This clone was seen only once. The rearrangement uses TRBV11-2 and TRBJ1-4; D ambiguous. CDR3 length: 19 residues. Trimming took off 1 base at V and 10 bases at J, with 28 bases between the two ends. Germline lookup yields CDR1 SGHAT and CDR2 FQNNGV. DNA for the CDR3: TGTGCCAGCAGCTTAGTAACGACTAGGGCGGGAGGGATTGTCGGAAAACTGTTTTTT. It codes for CASSLVTTRAGGIVGKLFF.

This clone appeared a few times. This rearrangement joins TRBV7-2 to TRBJ2-7, with D uncertain. CDR1 and CDR2 from the germline V gene are SGHTA and FQGNSA. This CDR3 has 13 amino acids. Trimming shortened V by 5 bases and J by 5 bases, and 13 bases separated the two germline ends. CDR3 in DNA: TGTGCCAGCAGCCCAGGTCCCGTCCACGAGCAGTACTTC. This sequence encodes CASSPGPVHEQYF.

This chain connects TRBV5-4 to TRBJ2-3, with D tentatively TRBD2 (6 bases). The germline V gene has CDR1 SGHNT and CDR2 YYREEE (reference sequence). The CDR3 is made up of 13 amino acids. The V gene lost 4 bases and the J gene lost 7 bases, with 13 bases spanning the gap. The CDR3 spells CASSPGEEYTQYF. CDR3 bases: TGTGCCAGCAGCCCGGGAGAGGAGTATACGCAGTATTTT.

The chain joins TRBV5-4 to TRBJ1-6; 7 bases fit TRBD1. The CDR3 extends over 17 amino acids. Germline CDR1 reads SGHNT; CDR2 reads YYREEE (reference sequence). Unmatched junction bases numbered 3, after V lost 0 bases and J lost 0 bases. CDR3 protein: CASSLVAGGSYNSPLHF. CDR3 nucleotides: TGTGCCAGCAGCTTGGTGGCAGGGGGCTCCTATAATTCACCCCTCCACTTT.

The V call is TRBV7-9, the J call TRBJ1-5; TRBD1 might be the D (5 bases). Germline loops: CDR1 SEHNR, CDR2 FQNEAQ (reference sequence). This CDR3 is built from 14 residues. The ends were cut back, 8 bases at V and 7 bases at J, with 18 bases in the middle. The CDR3 spells CASLIWGDRQPQHF. CDR3 DNA: TGTGCCAGCCTGATATGGGGGGATCGGCAGCCCCAGCATTTT. Full variable domain (remainder filled in from reference TRBV7-9 and TRBJ1-5): DTGVSQNPRHKITKRGQNVTFRCDPISEHNRLYWYRQTLGQGPEFLTYFQNEAQLEKSRLLSDRFSAERPKGSFSTLEIQRTEQGDSAMYLCASLIWGDRQPQHFGDGTRLSIL.

In this sample, this clone turned up once. The V call is TRBV3-1 (or the pseudogene TRBV3-2), the J call TRBJ2-3, with a tentative D call TRBD2 (6 bases). There are 17 residues in the CDR3. The ends were cut back, 0 bases at V and 1 base at J, with 14 bases in the middle. The germline gives CDR1 LGHDT, CDR2 YNNKEL (reference sequence). The CDR3, as DNA: TGTGCCAGCAGCCAAGATCGGGGGATGTGGGGCACAGATACGCAGTATTTT. Translation: CASSQDRGMWGTDTQYF.

The V gene is TRBV15, the J gene TRBJ1-5; D is unclear. Germline V gives CDR1 LNHNV, CDR2 YYDKDF (reference sequence). The V end lost 0 bases, the J end lost 3 bases, and 12 bases lay between the germline ends. The length of the CDR3 is 16 residues. In DNA, the CDR3 is TGTGCCACCAGCAGAGATGTGGGCAGGTCCAATCAGCCCCAGCATTTT. Amino acid sequence: CATSRDVGRSNQPQHF.

The chain employs TRBV15 and TRBJ1-1, with TRBD1 matching 7 bases. V dropped 4 bases and J dropped 11; count of bases not matched to a gene: 13. Per germline, CDR1 LNHNV and CDR2 YYDKDF (reference sequence). This CDR3 is built from 14 residues. DNA for the CDR3: TGTGCCACCAGCACACTTGAAATACAGGGGCGGGCTTTCTTT. Protein product: CATSTLEIQGRAFF.

CDR3 DNA sequence: TGTGCCAGCAGTTCCACCGGGACAGGGAGACGAGGCTACACCTTC. Its protein is CASSSTGTGRRGYTF. This sequence joins TRBV28 and TRBJ1-2, with 9 bases that match TRBD1. The V and J ends lost 4 bases and 8 bases, in that order; junction bases with no gene match: 11. CDR3 length: 15 amino acids. The germline V gene encodes CDR1 MDHEN and CDR2 SYDVKM.

This chain joins TRBV5-1 and TRBJ2-1; 9 positions match TRBD2. The CDR3 spans 20 residues. The V and J ends lost 7 bases and 6 bases, in that order; junction bases with no gene match: 26. CDR1 and CDR2 (germline): SGHRS, YFSETQ. The CDR3 protein is CASQRVISGRVAGERNEQFF. The CDR3 DNA follows: TGCGCCAGCCAAAGGGTCATTAGCGGGAGAGTGGCTGGGGAACGCAATGAGCAGTTCTTC.

In this sample, this clone turned up a few times. This chain's CDR3 is CASSLSGLQQETQYF. The CDR3 DNA follows: TGCGCCAGCAGCTTGTCGGGACTACAACAAGAGACCCAGTACTTC. The rearrangement links TRBV5-1 to TRBJ2-5, with 7 positions matching TRBD2. With 1 base clipped from V and 2 bases from J, the junction kept 5 bases outside the gene matches. The CDR3 loop spans 15 amino acids. In germline, CDR1 is SGHRS, CDR2 YFSETQ.

V usage is TRBV7-9 and J usage is TRBJ2-5, with 8 bases that match TRBD1. The CDR3 runs to 15 residues. The V segment lost 5 bases and the J segment 5 bases; nucleotides outside the gene matches: 10. Germline V CDR1 and CDR2: SEHNR, FQNEAQ (reference sequence). The CDR3 DNA reads as TGTGCCAGCAGCCCAAATGGACAGGGCTACGAGACCCAGTACTTC. It specifies CASSPNGQGYETQYF.

V usage is TRBV28 and J usage is TRBJ1-2; tentative D call: TRBD1 (6 bases). This CDR3 region has 14 residues. The V gene lost 6 bases and the J gene lost 4 bases, with 15 bases spanning the gap. Germline loops: CDR1 MDHEN, CDR2 SYDVKM. The CDR3: CASRPMDSFYGYTF. The CDR3, as DNA: TGTGCCAGCAGGCCCATGGACAGCTTCTATGGCTACACCTTC.

This rearrangement joins TRBV19 to TRBJ1-1; 8 nucleotides line up with TRBD1. The length of the CDR3 is 13 residues. Trimming took 8 bases from V and 4 from J; bases not matched to a gene: 6. The germline CDR1 and CDR2 sequences are LNHDA and SQIVND (reference sequence). CDR3 sequence reads: CASDPGQGTEAFF. Written as DNA, the CDR3 is TGTGCCAGTGACCCCGGACAGGGCACTGAAGCTTTCTTT.

The chain employs TRBV5-1 and TRBJ2-7; weak D call: TRBD1 (6 bases). The V gene lost 4 bases and the J gene lost 6 bases, with 20 bases spanning the gap. CDR1 and CDR2 (germline): SGHRS, YFSETQ. This CDR3 spans 15 amino acids. CDR3 nucleotides: TGCGCCAGCAGCGGAACTCTACCGGGACAATCCGAGCAGTACTTC. This sequence encodes CASSGTLPGQSEQYF. The full variable domain, in which reference TRBV5-1 and TRBJ2-7 provide the parts outside the CDR3, is KAGVTQTPRYLIKTRGQQVTLSCSPISGHRSVSWYQQTPGQGLQFLFEYFSETQRNKGNFPGRFSGRQFSNSRSEMNVSTLELGDSALYLCASSGTLPGQSEQYFGPGTRLTVT.

The J gene is TRBJ2-5, the V gene TRBV5-5, with D possibly being TRBD1 (5 bases). The CDR3 totals 15 residues. The ends were cut back, 0 bases at V and 2 bases at J, with 11 bases in the middle. Germline V lookup: CDR1 SGHKS, CDR2 YYEKEE (reference sequence). The CDR3 nucleotides are TGTGCCAGCAGCTTGGGTCCAGGGATACAAGAGACCCAGTACTTC. Its translation: CASSLGPGIQETQYF.

V is TRBV9 and J is TRBJ2-1; 11 bases map to TRBD1. The CDR3 loop spans 16 amino acids. Unmatched junction bases numbered 5, after V lost 3 bases and J lost 3 bases. Germline loops: CDR1 SGDLS, CDR2 YYNGEE. CDR3 sequence (DNA): TGTGCCAGCAGCGGTGGACAGGGGGCGGGCTACAATGAGCAGTTCTTC. This sequence encodes CASSGGQGAGYNEQFF.

The V gene is TRBV2, the J gene TRBJ2-2; D gene ambiguous. Trimming cost V 6 bases and J 1 base, with 12 bases left between them. Germline CDR1 reads SNHLY; CDR2 reads FYNNEI. The CDR3 has 15 amino acids. The CDR3 region has the DNA TGTGCCAGCAGCGCACTACCCGGGAACACCGGGGAGCTGTTTTTT. This codes for CASSALPGNTGELFF.

This sequence joins TRBV19 and TRBJ1-6; 9 nucleotides match TRBD1. V trimming: 6 bases; J trimming: 8 bases; junction bases outside the gene matches: 8. Germline assignment: CDR1 LNHDA and CDR2 SQIVND (reference sequence). This CDR3 is 15 amino acids long. The CDR3 DNA sequence: TGTGCCAGTAGCCCCGGGACAGGGTTCCATTCACCCCTCCACTTT. This translates into CASSPGTGFHSPLHF.